This T cell receptor beta chain was sequenced in a study of T-cell memory formation after mild COVID-19. TCRdb reprocessed the 5' RACE reads via MiXCR and lists one record per CDR3 protein. The top ten clones hold approximately 8.1% of a sample with over 500,000 distinct CDR3 sequences, 17% of them seen once. The source of this sequence is an adult woman who had mild COVID-19 (a few samples of this study predate the infection). Cell type and time point are not known. Sequenced: PBMCs or a T cell subset sorted from them (not recorded which).

This CDR3 is CASSLRVWGTSGYNEQFF. CDR3 bases: TGTGCCAGCAGCTTAAGGGTTTGGGGGACTAGCGGTTACAATGAGCAGTTCTTC. This rearrangement joins TRBV7-6 to TRBJ2-1, with TRBD2 matching over 11 bases. Losses at the gene ends were 2 bases for V and 4 bases for J; bases not matched to a gene: 10. Germline V gene data show CDR1 as SGHVS and CDR2 as FNYEAQ. The length of the CDR3 is 18 residues.